The 23 T cell receptor beta chains below were found in one sample sequenced in a study of blood T cell repertoires in COVID-19. Assay used: immunoSEQ multiplex PCR; TCRdb lists only in-frame clones, some missing. In the table there are 380,000 or so clones, 70% to 90% of which are singletons. Sequencing was done on a sample of PBMCs or T cells enriched from blood (not recorded which). The receptors were sampled from a woman in her thirties or forties with acute COVID-19.

This clone was seen once. The rearrangement uses TRBV5-5 and TRBJ1-2; D not resolved. The CDR3 covers 13 residues. The germline CDR1 and CDR2 sequences are SGHKS and YYEKEE (reference sequence). Trimming left V 1 base short and J 7 bases short, with 11 bases between. The CDR3: CASSLSRDAGYTF. DNA for the CDR3: TGTGCCAGCAGCTTGTCGCGGGATGCTGGCTACACCTTC.

The chain links TRBV6-5 to TRBJ1-1; 8 nucleotides agree with TRBD1. This CDR3 has 14 amino acids. The germline CDR1 and CDR2 sequences are MNHEY and SVGAGI. Germline trimming cut 7 bases from V and 11 bases from J; bases unmatched to any gene: 15. In DNA form, the CDR3 reads TGTGCCAGCAAATTAGGACAGGGCCTCCTGGAGGCTTTCTTT. This codes for CASKLGQGLLEAFF.

The chain links TRBV9 to TRBJ2-7; weak D call: TRBD2 (6 bases). The CDR3 spans 14 residues. Looked up from germline, CDR1 is SGDLS and CDR2 is YYNGEE. Trimming removed 0 bases from V and 3 bases from J, with 10 bases in between. CDR3 nucleotides: TGTGCCAGCAGCGTAGGGGGGGATAACTACGAGCAGTACTTC. It translates to CASSVGGDNYEQYF.

The genes are TRBV10-3 and TRBJ1-2; 10 bases line up with TRBD1. J gave up 3 bases and V 4 bases, and 5 bases lay outside the gene matches. Germline CDR1 and CDR2: ENHRY and SYGVKD. CDR3 length: 15 residues. Here the CDR3 reads CAISARDRGDYGYTF. DNA of the CDR3: TGTGCCATCAGTGCCCGGGACAGGGGAGACTATGGCTACACCTTC.

The chain recombines TRBV9 with TRBJ1-1, with TRBD1 identical over 9 bases. Germline assignment: CDR1 SGDLS and CDR2 YYNGEE. The CDR3 runs to 15 residues. The V segment lost 0 bases and the J segment 5 bases; nucleotides outside the gene matches: 5. CDR3: CASSVAGTGLTEAFF. The DNA of the CDR3 is TGTGCCAGCAGCGTAGCCGGGACAGGGCTAACTGAAGCTTTCTTT.

This chain connects TRBV30 to TRBJ2-7; TRBD1 is a possible D gene (5 bases). The CDR3 totals 12 residues. CDR1 and CDR2 (germline): GTSNPN, SVGIG (reference sequence). V lost 2 bases, J lost 4 bases, and 9 bases lay in between. The CDR3 nucleotides read TGTGCCTGGAGTCAGGGATTTTACGAGCAGTACTTC. Translated: CAWSQGFYEQYF.

This clone has just a few counts. The rearrangement links TRBV29-1 to TRBJ1-2, with 11 positions matching TRBD1. With 6 bases clipped from V and 8 bases from J, the junction kept 11 bases outside the gene matches. Per the germline V gene, CDR1 is SQVTM and CDR2 is ANQGSEA. CDR3 size: 14 residues. CDR3: CSVINRDRGSGYTF. The CDR3 DNA sequence: TGCAGCGTAATCAATCGGGACAGGGGGTCCGGCTACACCTTC.

V usage is TRBV6-5 and J usage is TRBJ1-6; perhaps TRBD1 as D (6 bases). Germline V gene lookup returns CDR1 MNHEY and CDR2 SVGAGI. The V gene lost 6 bases and the J gene lost 7 bases, with 16 bases spanning the gap. The CDR3 is made up of 15 amino acids. The DNA for the CDR3 is TGTGCCAGCAGCCGGGGGGGACAAACAAATTCACCCCTCCACTTT. It yields the protein CASSRGGQTNSPLHF.

V is TRBV18 and J is TRBJ1-2, with TRBD1 identical over 7 bases. CDR3 length: 13 residues. J was trimmed by 4 bases and V by 5 bases; bases with no gene match: 4. CDR1 and CDR2 from the germline V gene are KGHSH and LQKENI. The CDR3 spells CASSADRAYGYTF. The CDR3 DNA sequence: TGTGCCAGCTCAGCTGACAGGGCCTATGGCTACACCTTC.

Note on this clone: One end of the junction does not line up with germline, which may come from a read error. J is TRBJ2-7 and V is TRBV5-4, with 7 bases fitting TRBD1. Germline V gene data show CDR1 as SGHNT and CDR2 as YYREEE (reference sequence). The CDR3 totals 13 residues. CDR3 sequence reads: CASSVRGQYAQYF. The CDR3 bases are TGTGCCAGCAGCGTGAGGGGACAGTACGCGCAGTACTTC.

The chain is built from TRBV4-2 and TRBJ1-4, with D unclear. V was pared by 3 bases and J by 3 bases, with 5 bases between. Germline assignment: CDR1 LGHNA and CDR2 YNFKEQ. This CDR3 comprises 13 residues. The CDR3 coding sequence is TGTGCCAGCAGCCAGCGGGCTAATGAAAAACTGTTTTTT. This gives the protein CASSQRANEKLFF.

This clone was observed a handful of times. The V call is TRBV4-1, the J call TRBJ1-5, with 7 bases identical to TRBD1. Germline lookup yields CDR1 MGHRA and CDR2 YSYEKL. This CDR3 has 16 residues. The ends lost 0 bases at V and 7 bases at J; junction bases unmatched: 9. Here the CDR3 reads CASSQEWRDRSQPQHF. CDR3 sequence (DNA): TGCGCCAGCAGCCAAGAATGGAGGGACAGAAGCCAGCCCCAGCATTTT.

This rearrangement joins TRBV5-1 to TRBJ2-1; the D gene is possibly TRBD2 (7 bases). V was shortened by 1 base and J by 7 bases, with 18 bases between the two germline ends. The CDR3 is 16 amino acids. From germline, CDR1 is SGHRS and CDR2 YFSETQ. CDR3 DNA sequence: TGCGCCAGCAGCTTGTTGTTCGGGGGGCCTACGAATGAGCAGTTCTTC. It codes for CASSLLFGGPTNEQFF.

The chain recombines TRBV7-8 with TRBJ1-1; TRBD1 aligns across 7 bases. Losses at the gene ends were 4 bases for V and 5 bases for J; bases not matched to a gene: 7. CDR1 is SGHVS, CDR2 FQNEAQ, per germline. The CDR3 runs to 14 residues. The CDR3 nucleotides read TGTGCCAGCAGCTCGGGACAGACAGTGACTGAAGCTTTCTTT. Its protein is CASSSGQTVTEAFF.

This chain connects TRBV3-1 (or the pseudogene TRBV3-2) to TRBJ2-7; unclear D gene. The CDR3 contains 14 residues. CDR1 is LGHDT and CDR2 is YNNKEL in the germline V gene (reference sequence). The V and J ends lost 3 bases and 3 bases respectively, with 12 bases between them. Here the CDR3 DNA reads TGTGCCAGCAGCCATTTAGGAGATGGCTACGAGCAGTACTTC. Translation gives CASSHLGDGYEQYF.

The rearrangement links TRBV3-1 (or the pseudogene TRBV3-2) to TRBJ2-4; 13 bases are a match to TRBD2. CDR1 and CDR2 from the germline V gene are LGHDT and YNNKEL (reference sequence). The ends lost 3 bases at V and 3 bases at J; junction bases unmatched: 5. This CDR3 has 17 amino acids. CDR3: CASSQETSGGYKNIQYF. CDR3 sequence (DNA): TGTGCCAGCAGCCAGGAGACTAGCGGGGGGTACAAAAACATTCAGTACTTC.

The chain couples TRBV12-3 or TRBV12-4 to TRBJ2-7, with 7 bases matching TRBD1. The junction had 2 bases not matched to a gene; V was cut back by 6 bases and J by 6 bases. This CDR3 contains 11 residues. The CDR3 spells CASSYRGEQYF. CDR3 nucleotide sequence: TGTGCCAGCAGCTACAGGGGCGAGCAGTACTTC.

J is TRBJ2-2 and V is TRBV6-5; 8 bases are shared with TRBD1. V was pared by 6 bases and J by 3 bases, with 3 bases of the junction left unmatched. CDR3 length: 14 residues. CDR1 is MNHEY, CDR2 SVGAGI, per germline. CDR3 in DNA: TGTGCCAGCAGGGGACAGGTATACACCGGGGAGCTGTTTTTT. It specifies CASRGQVYTGELFF.

The chain recombines TRBV6-9 with TRBJ1-5; D ambiguous. Between the trimmed V and J ends, which lost 4 bases and 8 bases, there was a span of 6 bases. The V gene's germline CDR1 is MNHGY and CDR2 SVAAGI. The CDR3 length is 11 residues. The CDR3 loop reads CASSSEEPQHF. CDR3 in DNA: TGTGCCAGCAGTTCCGAGGAGCCCCAGCATTTT.

The chain couples TRBV9 to TRBJ1-1; the D gene is possibly TRBD1 (6 bases). The ends were cut back, 3 bases at V and 0 bases at J, with 12 bases in the middle. Germline V CDR1 and CDR2: SGDLS, YYNGEE. The CDR3 is 15 residues long. The CDR3 bases are TGTGCCAGCAGCGCAACGAGGACAGTGAACACTGAAGCTTTCTTT. Translating gives CASSATRTVNTEAFF.

This chain connects TRBV5-1 to TRBJ2-7; 8 bases align to TRBD1. The CDR3 extends over 14 amino acids. The J segment lost 2 bases and the V segment lost 0 bases, leaving 1 base of the junction unmatched. The germline V gene encodes CDR1 SGHRS and CDR2 YFSETQ. The CDR3 here is CASSLGGQAYEQYF. The CDR3 nucleotides are TGCGCCAGCAGCTTGGGGGGACAGGCCTACGAGCAGTACTTC.

The chain joins TRBV5-6 to TRBJ2-5; D remains unclear. The V end lost 0 bases, the J end lost 0 bases, and 15 bases lay between the germline ends. Looked up from germline, CDR1 is SGHDT and CDR2 is YYEEEE. The CDR3 spans 17 residues. DNA of the CDR3: TGTGCCAGCAGCTTGGTTAGGCGACACCCTGACCAAGAGACCCAGTACTTC. Translated: CASSLVRRHPDQETQYF.

V gene TRBV15 combines with J gene TRBJ2-2; perhaps TRBD1 as D (6 bases). Germline CDR1 is LNHNV and CDR2 is YYDKDF (reference sequence). This CDR3 region has 15 residues. V gave up 5 bases and J gave up 7 bases, with 17 bases separating them. CDR3 DNA sequence: TGTGCCACCAGCCCGACGAGGGACACGTACGGGGAGCTGTTTTTT. As protein: CATSPTRDTYGELFF.